The clone carrying this T cell receptor (beta chain) was seen ten or more times. The antigen is unknown. Unique molecular identifiers were attached to individual cDNA molecules. TCRdb processed the 5' RACE reads anew with MiXCR; each CDR3 protein has one entry. The top ten hold about 7% of the sample, which has 70,000 to 85,000 distinct CDR3 sequences, 9% to 15% seen once. The CDR3 runs to 14 residues. The V and J ends lost 4 bases and 5 bases, in that order; junction bases with no gene match: 7. Germline lookup yields CDR1 SGDLS and CDR2 YYNGEE. This sample is drawn from a study of early T cells in non-severe SARS-CoV-2 infection. The overall study: Chains were not paired, and sequencing was done on bulk RNA from unsorted whole blood.

General study points: VDJdb-based matching was biased toward anti-spike CD8 responses and missed private and CD4 specificities.

This chain joins TRBV9 and TRBJ2-3; the match to TRBD2 covers 7 bases. Sequencing used whole blood. The TCR was taken from an adult who was a healthcare worker with PCR-confirmed SARS-CoV-2 infection or an uninfected control (not recorded which). In DNA form, the CDR3 reads TGTGCCAGCAGCATCAGCGGGAAACAAGATACGCAGTATTTT. Amino acids: CASSISGKQDTQYF. Based on the CDR3 plus reference TRBV9 and TRBJ2-3, the full variable domain is DSGVTQTPKHLITATGQRVTLRCSPRSGDLSVYWYQQSLDQGLQFLIQYYNGEERAKGNILERFSAQQFPDLHSELNLSSLELGDSALYFCASSISGKQDTQYFGPGTRLTVL.